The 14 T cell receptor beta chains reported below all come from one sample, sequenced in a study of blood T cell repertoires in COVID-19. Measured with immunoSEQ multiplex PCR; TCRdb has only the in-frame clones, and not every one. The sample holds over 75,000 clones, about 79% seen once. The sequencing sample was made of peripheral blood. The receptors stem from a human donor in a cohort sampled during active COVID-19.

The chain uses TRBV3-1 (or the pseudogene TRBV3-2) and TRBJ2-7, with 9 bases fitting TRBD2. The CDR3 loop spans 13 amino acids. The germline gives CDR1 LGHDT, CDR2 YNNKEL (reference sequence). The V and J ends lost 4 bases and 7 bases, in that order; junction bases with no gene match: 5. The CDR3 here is CASSRSGSGEQYV. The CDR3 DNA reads TGTGCCAGCAGCCGTAGCGGGAGCGGTGAGCAGTACGTC.

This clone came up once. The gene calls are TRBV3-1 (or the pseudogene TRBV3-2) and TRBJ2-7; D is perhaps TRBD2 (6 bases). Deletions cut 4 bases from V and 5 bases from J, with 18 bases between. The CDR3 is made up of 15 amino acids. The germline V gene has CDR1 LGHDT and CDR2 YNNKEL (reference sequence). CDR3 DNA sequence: TGTGCCAGCAGCCCATATTCGGGGGACCTAAACGAGCAGTACGTC. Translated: CASSPYSGDLNEQYV.

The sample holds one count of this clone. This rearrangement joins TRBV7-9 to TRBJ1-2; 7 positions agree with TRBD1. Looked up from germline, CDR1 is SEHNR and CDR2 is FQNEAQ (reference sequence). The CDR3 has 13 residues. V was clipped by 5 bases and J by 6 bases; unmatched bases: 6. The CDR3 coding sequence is TGTGCCAGCAGCATGACAGGGATGGATGGCTACACCTTC. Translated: CASSMTGMDGYTF.

The CDR3 DNA is TGCAGCGTTAAGGACAGGGGGCTTAACACTGAAGCTTTCTTT. This encodes CSVKDRGLNTEAFF. V gene TRBV29-1 combines with J gene TRBJ1-1, with TRBD1 matching over 11 bases. The V segment lost 5 bases and the J segment 2 bases; nucleotides outside the gene matches: 4. Germline loops: CDR1 SQVTM, CDR2 ANQGSEA. CDR3 size: 14 residues.

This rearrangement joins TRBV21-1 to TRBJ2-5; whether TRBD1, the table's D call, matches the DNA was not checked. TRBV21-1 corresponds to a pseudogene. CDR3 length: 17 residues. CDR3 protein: CASSKALRDRGGETQYF. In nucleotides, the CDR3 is TGTGCCAGCAGCAAAGCGCTCAGGGACAGGGGCGGAGAGACCCAGTACTTC.

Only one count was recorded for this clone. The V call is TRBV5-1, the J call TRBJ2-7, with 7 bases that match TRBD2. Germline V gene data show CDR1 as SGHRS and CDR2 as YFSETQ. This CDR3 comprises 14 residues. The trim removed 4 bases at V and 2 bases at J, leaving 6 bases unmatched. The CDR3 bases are TGCGCCAGCAGCCGCATTGGACTAGCCTACGAGCAGTACTTC. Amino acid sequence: CASSRIGLAYEQYF.

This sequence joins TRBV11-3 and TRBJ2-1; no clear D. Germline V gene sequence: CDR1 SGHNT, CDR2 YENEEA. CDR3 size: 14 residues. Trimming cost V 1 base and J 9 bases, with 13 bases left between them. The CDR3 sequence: CASSLVGSLGEQFF. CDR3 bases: TGTGCCAGCAGCTTAGTAGGTAGCTTGGGTGAGCAGTTCTTC.

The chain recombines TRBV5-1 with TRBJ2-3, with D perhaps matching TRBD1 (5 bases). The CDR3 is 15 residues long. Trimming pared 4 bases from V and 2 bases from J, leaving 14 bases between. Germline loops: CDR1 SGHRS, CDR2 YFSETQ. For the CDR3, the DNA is TGCGCCAGCAGCCTGGACACACCGAACACAGATACGCAGTATTTT. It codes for CASSLDTPNTDTQYF.

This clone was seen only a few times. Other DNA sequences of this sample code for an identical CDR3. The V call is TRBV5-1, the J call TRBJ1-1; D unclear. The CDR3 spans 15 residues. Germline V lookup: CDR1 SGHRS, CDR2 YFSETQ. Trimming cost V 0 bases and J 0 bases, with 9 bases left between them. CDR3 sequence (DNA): TGCGCCAGCAGCTTGGGGGCGGGAATGAACACTGAAGCTTTCTTT. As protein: CASSLGAGMNTEAFF.

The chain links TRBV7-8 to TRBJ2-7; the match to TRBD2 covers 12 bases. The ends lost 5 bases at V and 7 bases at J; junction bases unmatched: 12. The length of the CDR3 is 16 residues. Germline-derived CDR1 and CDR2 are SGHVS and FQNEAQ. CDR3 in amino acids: CASSGLAGPIHEEQYF. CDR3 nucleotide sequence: TGTGCCAGCAGCGGACTAGCGGGACCCATCCACGAAGAGCAGTACTTC.

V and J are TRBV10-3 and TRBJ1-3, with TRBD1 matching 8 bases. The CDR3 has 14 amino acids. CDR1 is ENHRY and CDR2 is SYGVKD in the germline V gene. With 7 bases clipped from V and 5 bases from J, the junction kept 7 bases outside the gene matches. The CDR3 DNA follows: TGTGCCATCATTCCTGACAGGGGTAGAAACACCATATATTTT. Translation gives CAIIPDRGRNTIYF.

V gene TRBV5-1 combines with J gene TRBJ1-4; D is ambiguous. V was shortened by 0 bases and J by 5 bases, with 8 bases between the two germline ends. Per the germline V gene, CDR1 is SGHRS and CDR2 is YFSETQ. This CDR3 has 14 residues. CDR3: CASSLAGPNEKLFF. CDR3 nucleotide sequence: TGCGCCAGCAGCTTGGCTGGGCCGAATGAAAAACTGTTTTTT. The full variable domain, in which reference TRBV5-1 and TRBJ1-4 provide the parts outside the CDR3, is KAGVTQTPRYLIKTRGQQVTLSCSPISGHRSVSWYQQTPGQGLQFLFEYFSETQRNKGNFPGRFSGRQFSNSRSEMNVSTLELGDSALYLCASSLAGPNEKLFFGSGTQLSVL.

In DNA form, the CDR3 reads TGTGCCAGCAGCTCGGTCGAAGGGGCGAGGACTGAAGCTTTCTTT. Amino acid sequence: CASSSVEGARTEAFF. This chain connects TRBV5-4 to TRBJ1-1, with D perhaps TRBD1 (5 bases). Germline V gives CDR1 SGHNT, CDR2 YYREEE (reference sequence). The CDR3 loop spans 15 amino acids. V dropped 3 bases and J dropped 5 bases, with 17 bases sitting between them.

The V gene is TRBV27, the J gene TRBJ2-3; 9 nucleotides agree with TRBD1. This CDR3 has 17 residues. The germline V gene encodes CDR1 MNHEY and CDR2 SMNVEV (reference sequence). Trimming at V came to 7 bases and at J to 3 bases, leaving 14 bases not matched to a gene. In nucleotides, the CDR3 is TGTGCCAGCATCCCAAACCCCGGGACAGGGCATACAGATACGCAGTATTTT. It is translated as CASIPNPGTGHTDTQYF.